What follows are 8 T cell receptor beta chains derived from one specimen sequenced in a study of blood T cell repertoires in COVID-19. Here immunoSEQ multiplex PCR was the method, and the copy in TCRdb shows in-frame clones only, minus some. The sample has about 78,000 clones, approximately 86% seen once. Sequences were obtained from peripheral blood. The source is a man aged 50-59 years with active or convalescent COVID-19.

This clone appeared a single time. V gene TRBV7-8 combines with J gene TRBJ2-1, with D perhaps TRBD2 (6 bases). The CDR3 is 14 residues long. Germline-derived CDR1 and CDR2 are SGHVS and FQNEAQ. V was clipped by 1 base and J by 5 bases, with 9 bases between them. In nucleotides, the CDR3 is TGTGCCAGCAGCTTAGGACTAGTGGACAATGAGCAGTTCTTC. Amino acid sequence: CASSLGLVDNEQFF. Variable domain in full (rest from reference TRBV7-8 and TRBJ2-1): GAGVSQSPRYKVAKRGQDVALRCDPISGHVSLFWYQQALGQGPEFLTYFQNEAQLDKSGLPSDRFFAERPEGSVSTLKIQRTQQEDSAVYLCASSLGLVDNEQFFGPGTRLTVL.

CDR3 loop: CASSTSSYGYTF. CDR3 in DNA: TGTGCCAGCAGTACCTCGAGCTATGGCTACACCTTC. The chain employs TRBV2 and TRBJ1-2; D is unclear. CDR1 and CDR2 (germline): SNHLY, FYNNEI. CDR3 size: 12 residues. V was shortened by 5 bases and J by 4 bases, with 8 bases between the two germline ends.

A few counts support this clone. The rearrangement uses TRBV29-1 and TRBJ1-2; D may be TRBD1 (6 bases). Trimming removed 3 bases from V and 6 bases from J, with 8 bases in between. The CDR3 loop spans 11 amino acids. The germline gives CDR1 SQVTM, CDR2 ANQGSEA. The CDR3 loop reads CSVDKGDGYTF. CDR3 sequence (DNA): TGCAGCGTTGATAAGGGGGATGGCTACACCTTC.

This clone was seen a handful of times. V gene TRBV6-6 combines with J gene TRBJ1-2; TRBD1 matches at 7 bases. Germline CDR1 is MNHNY and CDR2 is SVGAGI (reference sequence). Trimming took 6 bases from V and 4 from J; bases not matched to a gene: 5. This CDR3 has 13 residues. CDR3 sequence reads: CASSPDRFYGYTF. CDR3 sequence (DNA): TGTGCCAGCAGCCCGGACAGGTTCTATGGCTACACCTTC.

V gene TRBV7-2 combines with J gene TRBJ2-1, with D perhaps matching TRBD2 (5 bases). The CDR3 is 13 residues long. The V and J ends lost 5 bases and 7 bases respectively, with 12 bases between them. Germline-derived CDR1 and CDR2 are SGHTA and FQGNSA. This chain's CDR3 is CASSLLTGNEQFF. In nucleotides, the CDR3 is TGTGCCAGCAGCCTTTTAACGGGAAATGAGCAGTTCTTC.

This chain joins TRBV4-2 and TRBJ2-3, with 10 bases matching TRBD2. The CDR3 runs 16 residues. Trimming cost V 0 bases and J 6 bases; bases outside gene matches: 6. Germline-derived CDR1 and CDR2 are LGHNA and YNFKEQ. The CDR3 nucleotides are TGTGCCAGCAGCCAAGACGGTACAGCGGGGGGGGATACGCAGTATTTT. Protein sequence: CASSQDGTAGGDTQYF.

V usage is TRBV7-2 and J usage is TRBJ2-3; 8 bases map to TRBD2. Germline-derived CDR1 and CDR2 are SGHTA and FQGNSA. The CDR3 runs to 15 residues. V was clipped by 2 bases and J by 2 bases; unmatched bases: 3. The CDR3 loop reads CASSLWRGVTDTQYF. The CDR3, as DNA: TGTGCCAGCAGCTTATGGCGGGGGGTCACAGATACGCAGTATTTT.

V and J are TRBV27 and TRBJ2-7; D is uncertain. The CDR3 totals 14 residues. V shed 0 bases and J shed 0 bases, with 6 bases lying between them. Germline CDR1 is MNHEY and CDR2 is SMNVEV (reference sequence). The CDR3 nucleotides read TGTGCCAGCAGTTTATCGGGCAGCTCCTACGAGCAGTACGTC. It translates to CASSLSGSSYEQYV.